The clone carrying this T cell receptor (beta chain) was found many times. The library protocol tagged individual cDNA molecules with unique molecular identifiers. TCRdb re-derived calls from the 5' RACE reads in MiXCR, one entry per CDR3 protein. The sample lists roughly 29,000 distinct CDR3 sequences; about 5.3% were seen once. This sample was taken from a study of early T cells in non-severe SARS-CoV-2 infection. Study-level background: RNA in bulk from unsorted whole blood was sequenced, and chains were unpaired.

Germline V gene data show CDR1 as SNHLY and CDR2 as FYNNEI. With V trimmed by 4 bases and J by 5 bases, 7 bases remained unmatched. There are 14 residues in the CDR3. The sequence came from an adult who was a healthcare worker with PCR-confirmed SARS-CoV-2 infection or an uninfected control (not recorded which). The rearrangement links TRBV2 to TRBJ1-1, with 7 positions matching TRBD1. Input material: whole blood. The CDR3 DNA reads as TGTGCCAGCAGTGCGGACAGGTCGGGGACTGAAGCTTTCTTT. Its translation is CASSADRSGTEAFF.